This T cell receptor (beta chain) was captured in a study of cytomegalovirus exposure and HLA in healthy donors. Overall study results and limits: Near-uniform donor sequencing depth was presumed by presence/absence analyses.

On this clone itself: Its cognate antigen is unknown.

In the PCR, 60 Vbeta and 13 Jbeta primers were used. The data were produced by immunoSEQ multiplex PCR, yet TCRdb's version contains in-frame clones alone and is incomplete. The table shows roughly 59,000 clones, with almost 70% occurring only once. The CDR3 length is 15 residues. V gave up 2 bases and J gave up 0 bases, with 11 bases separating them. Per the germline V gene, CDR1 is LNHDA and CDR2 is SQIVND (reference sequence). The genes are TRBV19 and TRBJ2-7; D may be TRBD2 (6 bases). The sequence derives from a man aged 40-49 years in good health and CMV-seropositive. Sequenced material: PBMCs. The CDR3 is CASSIMRGSSYEQYF. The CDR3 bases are TGTGCCAGTAGTATAATGCGGGGAAGCTCCTACGAGCAGTACTTC.